This T cell receptor (beta chain) appears in the sequencing data of a study of beta chain features in type 1 diabetes. The study's findings and limits: There was a possibility that cDNA sequencing over-represented cells with high TCR expression. Shorter templates may be favored by PCR, equally so in patients and controls. Sampled from patients, naive, central memory and Treg TCRB repertoires appeared more similar than those sampled from healthy donors.

This clone was seen more than once but under ten times. Its target is unknown. Every isolated RNA sample was fully reverse transcribed, so sequencing captured expressed TCRB transcripts. The repertoire was sequenced with immunoSEQ multiplex PCR; TCRdb's copy has only in-frame clones and lacks some. The sample has some 240,000 clones, roughly a tenth seen once. The V and J ends lost 4 bases and 0 bases respectively, with 11 bases between them. The CDR3 sequence is 15 residues long. Germline values: CDR1 SGDLS, CDR2 YYNGEE. The TCR comes from a man younger than 35 in good health. The sequenced sample consisted of central memory CD4+ T cells from blood. The chain has TRBV9 and TRBJ1-3; D remains ambiguous. CDR3 amino acids: CASSPRPDSGNTIYF. CDR3 in DNA: TGTGCCAGCAGCCCCCGTCCAGACTCTGGAAACACCATATATTTT.